The 5 T cell receptor beta chains below all came from one sample that was sequenced in a study of blood T cell repertoires in COVID-19. The table came from immunoSEQ multiplex PCR; TCRdb's copy has only in-frame clones and leaves some out. The sample carries about 200,000 clones, 80% to 95% recorded once. Sequenced: peripheral blood. The receptors come from a man aged 60 to 69 with COVID-19, enrolled during active disease.

The rearrangement uses TRBV15 and TRBJ1-2; the D gene is possibly TRBD1 (5 bases). The V end lost 0 bases, the J end lost 3 bases, and 14 bases lay between the germline ends. Germline loops: CDR1 LNHNV, CDR2 YYDKDF (reference sequence). This CDR3 has 16 residues. CDR3 loop: CATSREFQGVDYGYTF. As DNA, the CDR3 is TGTGCCACCAGCAGAGAGTTTCAGGGCGTGGACTATGGCTACACCTTC.

CDR3 coding DNA: TGTGCCAGCAGCCAGAGACAGGGGGCTTACACAGATACGCAGTATTTT. Its protein product is CASSQRQGAYTDTQYF. The chain joins TRBV9 to TRBJ2-3; 10 nucleotides match TRBD1. V shed 4 bases, J shed 2 bases, and the junction held 7 bases outside the gene matches. Germline V gene lookup returns CDR1 SGDLS and CDR2 YYNGEE. This CDR3 contains 16 residues.

The rearrangement links TRBV25-1 to TRBJ2-7; 8 nucleotides align to TRBD1. V was clipped by 5 bases and J by 5 bases; unmatched bases: 11. Per the germline V gene, CDR1 is MGHDK and CDR2 is SYGVNS. The CDR3 runs to 15 residues. Here the CDR3 reads CASSPGGSFRDEQYF. The CDR3 DNA reads TGTGCCAGCAGTCCAGGGGGCAGTTTTAGAGACGAGCAGTACTTC.

J is TRBJ2-2 and V is TRBV18; TRBD1 might be the D (5 bases). The V end was cut by 3 bases, the J end by 1 base, with 9 bases between. This CDR3 spans 15 amino acids. Germline CDR1 KGHSH, CDR2 LQKENI. Written as DNA, the CDR3 is TGTGCCAGCTCACCCCCAACAGGGAACACCGGGGAGCTGTTTTTT. It is translated as CASSPPTGNTGELFF.

This chain joins TRBV7-6 and TRBJ1-3; D is undetermined. Looked up from germline, CDR1 is SGHVS and CDR2 is FNYEAQ. The CDR3 spans 19 residues. Trimming took off 5 bases at V and 0 bases at J, with 23 bases between the two ends. For the CDR3, the DNA is TGTGCCAGCAGCCACCGAGGCGACCCAACCTATTTCTCTGGAAACACCATATATTTT. Its protein product is CASSHRGDPTYFSGNTIYF.